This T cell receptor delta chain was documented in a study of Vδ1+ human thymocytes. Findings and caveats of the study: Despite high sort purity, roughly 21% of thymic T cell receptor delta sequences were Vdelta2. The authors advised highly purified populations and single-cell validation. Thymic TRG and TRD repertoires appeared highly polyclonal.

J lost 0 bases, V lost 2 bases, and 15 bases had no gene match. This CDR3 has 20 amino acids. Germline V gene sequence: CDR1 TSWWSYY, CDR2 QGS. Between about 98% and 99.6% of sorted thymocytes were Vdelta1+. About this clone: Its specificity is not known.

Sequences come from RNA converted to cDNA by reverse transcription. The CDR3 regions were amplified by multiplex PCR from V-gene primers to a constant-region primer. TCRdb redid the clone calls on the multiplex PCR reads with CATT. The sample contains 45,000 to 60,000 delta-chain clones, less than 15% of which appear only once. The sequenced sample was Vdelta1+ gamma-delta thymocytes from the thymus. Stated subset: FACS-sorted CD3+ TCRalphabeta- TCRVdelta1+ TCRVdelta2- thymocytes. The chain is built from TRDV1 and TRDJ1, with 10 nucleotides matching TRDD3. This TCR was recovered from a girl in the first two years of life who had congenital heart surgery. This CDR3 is CALGEVLSPVTGGYTDKLIF. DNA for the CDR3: TGTGCTCTTGGGGAAGTTCTAAGCCCAGTGACTGGGGGATACACCGATAAACTCATCTTT.